The entry below gives a single TCR beta chain sequence along with its context. What it recognizes is unknown. The CDR3 is made up of 15 amino acids. V was trimmed by 4 bases and J by 0 bases, leaving 16 bases between them. CDR1 and CDR2 from the germline V gene are SQVTM and ANQGSEA. The source of the sample is a study of cytomegalovirus exposure and HLA in healthy donors. The PCR contained 60 Vbeta and 13 Jbeta primers. The assay was immunoSEQ multiplex PCR, and TCRdb's table has in-frame clones only and misses some. There are 55,000 to 70,000 clones in the sample; 55% to 65% occur only once, and 3% to 3.5% lies in the top ten. Study-level points and caveats: A later analysis linked about 17,000 TCR beta sequences to HLA alleles at 0.05 false discovery rate. Presence/absence analyses assumed roughly uniform sequencing depth across donors, which may not hold. Reportedly, HLA-A and HLA-B alleles of most subjects were accurately predicted from TCR beta.

The J gene is TRBJ2-7, the V gene TRBV29-1, with D perhaps TRBD2 (6 bases). What was sequenced was PBMCs. The sequence came from a woman aged 50 to 60 in good health and CMV-seronegative. Written as DNA, the CDR3 is TGCAGCGTTGCGATTCTTCCGGGGGACTCCTACGAGCAGTACTTC. Translation gives CSVAILPGDSYEQYF.